The next 32 T cell receptor beta chains were all read from a single sample in a study of human T cells and chemical hapten exposure. The time point is: patch test 2, 6 weeks after DPC sensitization. Indicated treatment: therapeutic diphenylcyclopropenone sensitization with weekly scalp DPC. One entry per CDR3 protein results from TCRdb running MiXCR on the RACE reads. Of tens of thousands of distinct CDR3 sequences in the sample, over 3% were seen once. The source was whole blood, collected in connection with sensitization to the hapten diphenylcyclopropenone (DPC). Receptors originate from a man aged 35 to 55 with alopecia areata. Some clones in this sample may be carry-over from other donors' samples.

This clonotype was observed many times. The chain combines TRBV5-1 with TRBJ1-3; 7 bases align to TRBD1. The CDR3 is 15 residues long. Germline CDR1 SGHRS, CDR2 YFSETQ. Trimming cost V 4 bases and J 0 bases; bases outside gene matches: 4. CDR3 in DNA: TGCGCCAGCAGCCTCACAGGGGACTCTGGAAACACCATATATTTT. It is translated as CASSLTGDSGNTIYF.

This clonotype was observed at least ten times. This chain links TRBV25-1 with TRBJ2-3, with no clear D. Looked up from germline, CDR1 is MGHDK and CDR2 is SYGVNS. This CDR3 region has 11 residues. V lost 8 bases, J lost 10 bases, and 13 bases lay in between. The CDR3 spells CASGSSLPQYF. CDR3 nucleotides: TGTGCCAGCGGCTCGAGCCTCCCGCAGTATTTT.

There are many counts of this clonotype. The rearrangement joins TRBV20-1 to TRBJ2-1, with 12 bases lining up with TRBD2. From germline, CDR1 is DFQATT and CDR2 SNEGSKA (reference sequence). Trimming took 3 bases from V and 7 from J; bases not matched to a gene: 7. The CDR3 spans 15 residues. The CDR3 reads CSARGLAGVGNEQFF. The CDR3 DNA reads TGCAGTGCTAGGGGACTAGCGGGTGTTGGGAATGAGCAGTTCTTC.

This clonotype has ten or more counts. This sequence joins TRBV14 and TRBJ2-1; TRBD1 agrees at 8 bases. V gave up 4 bases and J gave up 10 bases; unmatched junction bases: 9. CDR1 and CDR2 from the germline V gene are SGHDN and FVKESK. This CDR3 is built from 14 residues. CDR3 sequence reads: CASSRGDRGREQFF. The DNA of the CDR3 is TGTGCCAGCAGCCGCGGAGACAGGGGTAGGGAGCAGTTCTTC.

The table lists this clonotype with many counts. V and J are TRBV3-1 and TRBJ2-1, with D possibly matching TRBD1 (5 bases). This CDR3 has 14 amino acids. V was pared by 4 bases and J by 7 bases, with 14 bases between. Germline CDR1 reads LGHDT; CDR2 reads YNNKEL (reference sequence). CDR3 residues: CASSPGRVENEQFF. DNA for the CDR3: TGTGCCAGCAGCCCCGGCAGGGTGGAGAATGAGCAGTTCTTC.

This clonotype has at least ten counts. This chain connects TRBV2 to TRBJ1-1; perhaps TRBD1 as D (6 bases). Trimming stripped 4 bases from V and 1 base from J, with 10 bases between. CDR3 length: 14 residues. Germline V lookup: CDR1 SNHLY, CDR2 FYNNEI. In DNA, the CDR3 is TGTGCCAGCAGTGGATCGACAGGGAACACTGAAGCTTTCTTT. It codes for CASSGSTGNTEAFF.

This clonotype has a count of ten or more. The V call is TRBV7-9, the J call TRBJ2-7, with 7 nucleotides matching TRBD2. Germline assignment: CDR1 SEHNR and CDR2 FQNEAQ (reference sequence). J lost 6 bases, V lost 1 base, and 3 bases had no gene match. This CDR3 region has 13 residues. CDR3 nucleotide sequence: TGTGCCAGCAGCTTAGGCGGGAGTGGCGAGCAGTACTTC. This encodes CASSLGGSGEQYF.

This clonotype was observed at least ten times. This chain links TRBV24-1 with TRBJ2-3, with D unclear. The CDR3 is made up of 14 amino acids. Trimming left V 0 bases short and J 4 bases short, with 7 bases between. CDR1 is KGHDR, CDR2 SFDVKD, per germline. The CDR3 sequence is CATSDLYRPDTQYF. CDR3 sequence (DNA): TGTGCCACCAGTGATTTGTATAGGCCAGATACGCAGTATTTT.

About this clonotype itself: Being one base from a much bigger clone, this may be a read error. V is TRBV9 and J is TRBJ2-1; TRBD2 matches at 9 bases. CDR3 length equals 17 residues. Germline V CDR1 and CDR2: SGDLS, YYNGEE. This chain's CDR3 is CASNVARGLARVEEQFF. CDR3 sequence (DNA): TGTGCCAGCAACGTAGCTAGGGGACTAGCCCGGGTAGAGGAGCAGTTCTTC.

In this sample, this clonotype turned up many times. The chain is built from TRBV20-1 and TRBJ2-1; 12 bases agree with TRBD2. J gave up 0 bases and V 1 base, and 7 bases lay outside the gene matches. This CDR3 is built from 18 residues. CDR1 and CDR2 from the germline V gene are DFQATT and SNEGSKA (reference sequence). CDR3 sequence reads: CSARGLAGGLSSYNEQFF. CDR3 bases: TGCAGTGCTAGAGGGCTAGCGGGAGGGCTCAGCTCCTACAATGAGCAGTTCTTC.

This clonotype came up many times. The chain uses TRBV12-3 or TRBV12-4 and TRBJ1-2; 8 nucleotides match TRBD1. The CDR3 has 14 residues. Trimming at V came to 6 bases and at J to 5 bases, leaving 8 bases not matched to a gene. As DNA, the CDR3 is TGTGCCAGCAGAACGGGGACAGGAGATTATGGCTACACCTTC. Translating gives CASRTGTGDYGYTF.

This clonotype was counted ten times or more. The chain uses TRBV7-9 and TRBJ2-2; D possibly matches TRBD1 or TRBD2 (5 bases each). The germline gives CDR1 SEHNR, CDR2 FQNEAQ (reference sequence). Trimming removed 5 bases from V and 5 bases from J, with 15 bases in between. This CDR3 is built from 15 residues. In nucleotides, the CDR3 is TGTGCCAGCAGCCTAAGGGACGGGCGTACCGGGGAGCTGTTTTTT. Amino acid sequence: CASSLRDGRTGELFF.

Ten or more counts support this clonotype. The J gene is TRBJ2-4, the V gene TRBV28; D might be TRBD1 (6 bases). The CDR3 consists of 13 residues. Germline CDR1 is MDHEN and CDR2 is SYDVKM. V was clipped by 2 bases and J by 10 bases, with 12 bases between them. CDR3 nucleotides: TGTGCCAGCAGTTTAGCGGACAGTGGGATTCAGTACTTC. Amino acid sequence: CASSLADSGIQYF.

V and J are TRBV30 and TRBJ2-3; either TRBD1 or TRBD2 may supply D (5 bases each). CDR3 size: 14 residues. V was shortened by 0 bases and J by 5 bases, with 12 bases between the two germline ends. Germline V gene lookup returns CDR1 GTSNPN and CDR2 SVGIG (reference sequence). The CDR3 region is CAWSVWGIGDTQYF. In DNA form, the CDR3 reads TGTGCCTGGAGTGTTTGGGGGATTGGAGATACGCAGTATTTT.

This clonotype was seen only a few times. V is TRBV28 and J is TRBJ1-5; the D gene is possibly TRBD1 (5 bases). The CDR3 sequence is 15 residues long. Per germline, CDR1 MDHEN and CDR2 SYDVKM. Trimming took off 5 bases at V and 3 bases at J, with 14 bases between the two ends. This chain's CDR3 is CASSTLDSFNQPQHF. The CDR3 DNA follows: TGTGCCAGCAGTACCCTAGACAGCTTCAATCAGCCCCAGCATTTT.

This clonotype is medium-sized (0.01 to 0.1%) within its sample. CDR3: CSASQSPAGRAHEQYF. The CDR3 coding sequence is TGCAGTGCTAGCCAAAGCCCGGCCGGTCGAGCCCACGAGCAGTACTTC. V gene TRBV20-1 combines with J gene TRBJ2-7; D unclear. Germline loops: CDR1 DFQATT, CDR2 SNEGSKA (reference sequence). The CDR3 sequence is 16 residues long. The ends were cut back, 3 bases at V and 5 bases at J, with 23 bases in the middle.

Concerning this clonotype itself: This may be a read error, as it is one base from a much larger clone. The V gene is TRBV9, the J gene TRBJ1-1, with D possibly matching TRBD1 (6 bases). The ends were cut back, 0 bases at V and 7 bases at J, with 19 bases in the middle. The CDR3 covers 16 residues. In germline, CDR1 is SGDLS, CDR2 YYNGEE. CDR3 DNA: TGTGCCAGCAGCGTAGAGGGAACAACAGGGAAGGATGAAGCTTTCTTT. Translating gives CASSVEGTTGKDEAFF.

This clonotype appeared many times. The chain employs TRBV12-3 or TRBV12-4 and TRBJ2-1; 9 nucleotides line up with TRBD1. This CDR3 comprises 12 residues. J gave up 16 bases and V 3 bases, and 7 bases lay outside the gene matches. The CDR3 sequence: CASSFDQDRGFF. Written as DNA, the CDR3 is TGTGCCAGCAGTTTTGATCAGGACAGGGGCTTCTTC.

This clonotype came up many times. This chain links TRBV28 with TRBJ2-3, with 13 nucleotides matching TRBD2. The CDR3 has 16 amino acids. Germline V lookup: CDR1 MDHEN, CDR2 SYDVKM. V lost 5 bases to trimming and J lost 1 base; unmatched junction nucleotides: 3. The CDR3 nucleotides are TGTGCCAGCAGTGGAGGACTAGCGGGGGGCACAGATACGCAGTATTTT. This sequence encodes CASSGGLAGGTDTQYF.

This clonotype was recorded at least ten times. The chain has TRBV4-1 and TRBJ2-3; no reliable D call. Trimming stripped 1 base from V and 0 bases from J, with 5 bases between. CDR3 length: 14 residues. CDR1 is MGHRA and CDR2 is YSYEKL in the germline V gene. The CDR3 coding sequence is TGCGCCAGCAGCCAAGCCGGAAGCACAGATACGCAGTATTTT. Translated, it gives CASSQAGSTDTQYF.

This sequence joins TRBV25-1 and TRBJ2-5, with a tentative D call TRBD1 (5 bases). V dropped 4 bases and J dropped 1 base, with 13 bases sitting between them. Germline V lookup: CDR1 MGHDK, CDR2 SYGVNS. The CDR3 consists of 15 residues. The CDR3 nucleotides read TGTGCCAGCAGTGTCGGTGCAGGGTTCCAAGAGACCCAGTACTTC. Protein sequence: CASSVGAGFQETQYF. Using reference TRBV25-1 and TRBJ2-5 for the parts outside the CDR3, the full variable domain is EADIYQTPRYLVIGTGKKITLECSQTMGHDKMYWYQQDPGMELHLIHYSYGVNSTEKGDLSSESTVSRIRTEHFPLTLESARPSHTSQYLCASSVGAGFQETQYFGPGTRLLVL.

The sample holds many counts of this clonotype. This chain uses TRBV7-9 with TRBJ2-5, with 11 bases that match TRBD1. With V trimmed by 5 bases and J by 2 bases, 7 bases remained unmatched. Germline values: CDR1 SEHNR, CDR2 FQNEAQ (reference sequence). The CDR3 totals 16 residues. CDR3 coding DNA: TGTGCCAGCAGCCCAAAAGGGACAGGGGGTCAAGAGACCCAGTACTTC. Protein sequence: CASSPKGTGGQETQYF.

Many counts were recorded for this clonotype. The chain couples TRBV11-2 to TRBJ2-1; D is ambiguous. The V gene's germline CDR1 is SGHAT and CDR2 FQNNGV. V lost 5 bases, J lost 9 bases, and 14 bases lay in between. This CDR3 has 13 amino acids. In DNA, the CDR3 is TGTGCCAGCAGCCCCCAGGCAGTGAGTGAGCAGTTCTTC. It translates to CASSPQAVSEQFF.

V and J are TRBV3-1 and TRBJ2-5; D gene unclear. V lost 1 base, J lost 5 bases, and 8 bases lay in between. Germline values: CDR1 LGHDT, CDR2 YNNKEL (reference sequence). This CDR3 contains 13 residues. CDR3 sequence (DNA): TGTGCCAGCAGCCAAGTTTCGGATGAGACCCAGTACTTC. Protein product: CASSQVSDETQYF.

This clonotype showed up many times. CDR3: CASREPTGTDKETQYF. The CDR3 coding sequence is TGTGCCAGCAGAGAGCCTACCGGGACAGATAAAGAGACCCAGTACTTC. The chain is built from TRBV6-1 and TRBJ2-5, with 7 nucleotides matching TRBD1. The CDR3 loop spans 16 amino acids. Germline V gives CDR1 MNHNS, CDR2 SASEGT. Losses at the gene ends were 6 bases for V and 3 bases for J; bases not matched to a gene: 13.

This clonotype was picked up many times. This rearrangement joins TRBV20-1 to TRBJ1-2; D is perhaps TRBD1 (5 bases). CDR3 size: 14 residues. Trimming removed 4 bases from V and 4 bases from J, with 16 bases in between. The germline V gene encodes CDR1 DFQATT and CDR2 SNEGSKA (reference sequence). CDR3 sequence (DNA): TGCAGTGCTAACCCTCGGACACGCTCCTATGGCTACACCTTC. As protein: CSANPRTRSYGYTF.

At least ten counts were recorded for this clonotype. This chain links TRBV6-6 with TRBJ2-1, with 12 bases identical to TRBD2. Germline V CDR1 and CDR2: MNHNY, SVGAGI (reference sequence). CDR3 length equals 16 residues. After removal of 6 bases from V and 7 bases from J, the junction contained 10 bases not matched to a gene. In nucleotides, the CDR3 is TGTGCCAGCAGCCACGGGGGGACTAGCGGGCCGAATGAGCAGTTCTTC. This sequence encodes CASSHGGTSGPNEQFF.

This clonotype was counted at least ten times. This chain joins TRBV5-6 and TRBJ1-4, with 8 bases identical to TRBD1. The CDR3 sequence is 14 residues long. J was trimmed by 4 bases and V by 4 bases; bases with no gene match: 3. CDR1 is SGHDT, CDR2 YYEEEE, per germline. The CDR3 DNA reads as TGTGCCAGCAGCCCGGGACAGGATAATGAAAAACTGTTTTTT. This sequence encodes CASSPGQDNEKLFF.

Only a few counts were recorded for this clonotype. V usage is TRBV10-3 and J usage is TRBJ2-7, with 15 bases identical to TRBD2. V dropped 5 bases and J dropped 2; count of bases not matched to a gene: 4. Germline loops: CDR1 ENHRY, CDR2 SYGVKD. This CDR3 has 16 residues. CDR3 in DNA: TGTGCCATCAGTTCTGGGACTAGCGGGAGGCCCTACGAGCAGTACTTC. Amino acids: CAISSGTSGRPYEQYF.

This clonotype was counted at least ten times. The rearrangement links TRBV12-3 or TRBV12-4 to TRBJ1-5, with 7 bases matching TRBD1. Trimming took 6 bases from V and 0 from J; bases not matched to a gene: 11. The CDR3 runs 17 residues. The CDR3 is CASSSQGWVSSNQPQHF. CDR3 DNA: TGTGCCAGCAGCTCACAGGGGTGGGTGAGTAGCAATCAGCCCCAGCATTTT.

This clonotype was counted at least ten times. This chain joins TRBV2 and TRBJ2-6, with D hard to call. Germline CDR1 reads SNHLY; CDR2 reads FYNNEI. The CDR3 totals 16 residues. Trimming cost V 5 bases and J 4 bases, with 15 bases left between them. CDR3 DNA sequence: TGTGCCAGCAGTCCAGAAAAGGGATCCGGGGCCAACGTCCTGACTTTC. Protein sequence: CASSPEKGSGANVLTF. The full variable domain, completed using reference TRBV2 and TRBJ2-6, is EPEVTQTPSHQVTQMGQEVILRCVPISNHLYFYWYRQILGQKVEFLVSFYNNEISEKSEIFDDQFSVERPDGSNFTLKIRSTKLEDSAMYFCASSPEKGSGANVLTFGAGSRLTVL.

This clonotype was observed at least ten times. This chain connects TRBV5-1 to TRBJ2-7; D tentatively reads TRBD1 or TRBD2 (5 bases each). Between the trimmed V and J ends, which lost 4 bases and 2 bases, there was a span of 10 bases. The CDR3 is 13 residues long. Germline lookup yields CDR1 SGHRS and CDR2 YFSETQ. The CDR3 DNA follows: TGCGCCAGCAGCAGGGACGGACCCTACGAGCAGTACTTC. This sequence encodes CASSRDGPYEQYF.